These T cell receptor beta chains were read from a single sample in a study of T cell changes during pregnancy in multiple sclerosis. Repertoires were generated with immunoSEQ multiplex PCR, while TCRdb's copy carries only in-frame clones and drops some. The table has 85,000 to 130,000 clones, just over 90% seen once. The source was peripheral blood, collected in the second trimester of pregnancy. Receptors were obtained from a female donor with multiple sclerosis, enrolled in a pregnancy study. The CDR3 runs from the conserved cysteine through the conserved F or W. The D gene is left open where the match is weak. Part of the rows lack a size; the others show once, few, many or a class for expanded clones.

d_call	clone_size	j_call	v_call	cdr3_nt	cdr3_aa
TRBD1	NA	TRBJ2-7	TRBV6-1	TGTGCCAGCAGTGAATGGAGGACAGGGACGATGGTTTCCTACGAGCAGTACTTC	CASSEWRTGTMVSYEQYF
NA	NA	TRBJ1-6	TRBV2	TGTGCCAGCAGCTCTAGCCGGCAGCCCGCGGTACCCCTCCACTTT	CASSSSRQPAVPLHF
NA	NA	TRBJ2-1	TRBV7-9	TGTGCCAGCAGCTTACTTTTCAATGAGCAGTTCTTC	CASSLLFNEQFF
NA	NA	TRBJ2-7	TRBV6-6	TGTGCCAGCAGTTACTCTGAGGTCTCACTCTACGAGCAGTACTTC	CASSYSEVSLYEQYF
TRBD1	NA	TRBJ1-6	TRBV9	TGTGCCAGCAGCGTAGGGGACAGGGGATGGTTGAATTCACCCCTCCACTTT	CASSVGDRGWLNSPLHF
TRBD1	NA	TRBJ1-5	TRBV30	TGTGCCTGGACCCTGGGGACAGGGCCTTTTAGCAATCAGCCCCAGCATTTT	CAWTLGTGPFSNQPQHF
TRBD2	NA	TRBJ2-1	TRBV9	TGTGCCAGCAGCCCCGGGACTAGCGGGAGATTTAATGAGCAGTTCTTC	CASSPGTSGRFNEQFF
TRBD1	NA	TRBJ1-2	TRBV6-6	TGTGCCAGCAGTCCGGACAGGGGAACCCATGGCTACACCTTC	CASSPDRGTHGYTF
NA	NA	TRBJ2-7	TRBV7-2	TGTGCCAGCAGCCCTGCTAGTGAATCCCCCTACGAGCAGTACTTC	CASSPASESPYEQYF
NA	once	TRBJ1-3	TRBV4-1	TGCGCCAGCAGCCAAGTAGGGGATTTGGGAAACACCATATATTTT	CASSQVGDLGNTIYF
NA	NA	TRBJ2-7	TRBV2	TGTGCCAGCAGTGAAAGGGGAATCGGCTACGAGCAGTACTTC	CASSERGIGYEQYF
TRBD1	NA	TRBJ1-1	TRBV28	TGTGCCAGCAGTCCAAAGTACCAGGGGGCCCTGAACACTGAAGCTTTCTTT	CASSPKYQGALNTEAFF
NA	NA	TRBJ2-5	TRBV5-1	TGCGCCAGCGCCAGAGGAGGCTTGGAGACCCAGTACTTC	CASARGGLETQYF
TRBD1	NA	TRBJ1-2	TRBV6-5	TGTGCCAGCAGTTACTGGAGGACAGGGACCAACTATGGCTACACCTTC	CASSYWRTGTNYGYTF
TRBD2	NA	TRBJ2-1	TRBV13	TGTGCCAGCAGCCTCTCCATACTGGCGGGGGTGAGGGATGAGCAGTTCTTC	CASSLSILAGVRDEQFF
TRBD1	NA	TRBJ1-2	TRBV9	TGTGCCAGCAGCGGACAGGGGACAAGCTATGGCTACACCTTC	CASSGQGTSYGYTF
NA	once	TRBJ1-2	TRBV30	TGTGCCTGGGGAAGATTGCCGGGACAATATGGCTACACCTTC	CAWGRLPGQYGYTF
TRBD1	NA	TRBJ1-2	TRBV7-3	TGTGCCAGCAGCTTAACGGCCGGGACAGGGGGGGACTATGGCTACACCTTC	CASSLTAGTGGDYGYTF
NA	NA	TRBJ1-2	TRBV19	TGTGCCAGTAGTATAGCCGCGGACGGACTCTATGGCTACACCTTC	CASSIAADGLYGYTF
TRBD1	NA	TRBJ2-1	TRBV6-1	TGTGCCAGCAGTGATGGACAGGTAATCAATGAGCAGTTCTTC	CASSDGQVINEQFF
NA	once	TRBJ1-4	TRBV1	TGCACCAGCAGACAGGGGAGTGAAAAACTGTTTTTT	CTSRQGSEKLFF
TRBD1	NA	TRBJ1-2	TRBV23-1	TGCGCCAGCAGGACAGGGATCTATGGCTACACCTTC	CASRTGIYGYTF
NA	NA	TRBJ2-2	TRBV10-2	TGCGCCAGCAGTTTAACGGGACTGTCCGACACCGGGGAGCTGTTTTTT	CASSLTGLSDTGELFF
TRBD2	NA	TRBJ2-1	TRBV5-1	TGCGCCAGCAGCCTAACCGGGACTAGCGGGACCAATGAGCAGTTCTTC	CASSLTGTSGTNEQFF
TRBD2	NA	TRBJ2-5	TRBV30	TGTGCCTCGCGGACTAGCGAGGGGGAGACCCAGTACTTC	CASRTSEGETQYF
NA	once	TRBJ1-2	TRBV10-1	TGCGCCACCAACCCCGTAGGACACCGACCATATGGCTACACCTTC	CATNPVGHRPYGYTF
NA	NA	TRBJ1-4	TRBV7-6	TGTGCCAGCAGCTCCCGTAGCGGCGGGCTGTTTTTT	CASSSRSGGLFF
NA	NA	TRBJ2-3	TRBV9	TGTGCCAGCAGCGGCGGCGGGGGCGCAGATACGCAGTATTTT	CASSGGGGADTQYF
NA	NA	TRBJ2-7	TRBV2	TGTGCCAGCAGTGCTGTCGGCGAGCAGTACTTC	CASSAVGEQYF
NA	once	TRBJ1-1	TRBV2	TGTGCCAGCAGTCCACAGGGCAGGGACACTGAAGCTTTCTTT	CASSPQGRDTEAFF
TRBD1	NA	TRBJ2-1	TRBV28	TGTGCCAGCAGCGAAGGGACAGGGGGCTCCTACAATGAGCAGTTCTTC	CASSEGTGGSYNEQFF
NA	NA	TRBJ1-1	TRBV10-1	TGCGCCAGCAGTGAGGACAGTTCATTGGGTACTGAAGCTTTCTTT	CASSEDSSLGTEAFF
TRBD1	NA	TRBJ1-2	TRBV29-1	TGCAGCGTTGGCGGGACAGAGACTAACTATGGCTACACCTTC	CSVGGTETNYGYTF
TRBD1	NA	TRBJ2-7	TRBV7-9	TGTGCCAGCAGCTCCGACAGGGGTTACGAGCAGTACTTC	CASSSDRGYEQYF
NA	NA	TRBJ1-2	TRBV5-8	TGTGCCAGCAGCTTGGGCGGAGCTAACTATGGCTACACCTTC	CASSLGGANYGYTF
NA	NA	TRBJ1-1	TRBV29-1	TGCAGCGTCGCTGGACAGTTATACACTGAAGCTTTCTTT	CSVAGQLYTEAFF
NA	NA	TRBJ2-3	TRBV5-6	TGTGCCAGCAGCTTCCAGGCTAGCACAGATACGCAGTATTTT	CASSFQASTDTQYF
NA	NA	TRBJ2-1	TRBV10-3	TGTGCCATCAGTGAGTCCAGGGCCCACAATGAGCAGTTCTTC	CAISESRAHNEQFF
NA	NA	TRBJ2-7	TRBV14	TGTGCCAGCAGCCAAGAAACTTGGAGCTACGAGCAGTACTTC	CASSQETWSYEQYF
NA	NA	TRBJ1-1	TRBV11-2	TGTGCCAGCAGCTTAATGCAGGATGTTACTGAAGCTTTCTTT	CASSLMQDVTEAFF
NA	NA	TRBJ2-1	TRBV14	TGTGCCAGCAGCCAAGCTATTGTTCATGAGCAGTTCTTC	CASSQAIVHEQFF